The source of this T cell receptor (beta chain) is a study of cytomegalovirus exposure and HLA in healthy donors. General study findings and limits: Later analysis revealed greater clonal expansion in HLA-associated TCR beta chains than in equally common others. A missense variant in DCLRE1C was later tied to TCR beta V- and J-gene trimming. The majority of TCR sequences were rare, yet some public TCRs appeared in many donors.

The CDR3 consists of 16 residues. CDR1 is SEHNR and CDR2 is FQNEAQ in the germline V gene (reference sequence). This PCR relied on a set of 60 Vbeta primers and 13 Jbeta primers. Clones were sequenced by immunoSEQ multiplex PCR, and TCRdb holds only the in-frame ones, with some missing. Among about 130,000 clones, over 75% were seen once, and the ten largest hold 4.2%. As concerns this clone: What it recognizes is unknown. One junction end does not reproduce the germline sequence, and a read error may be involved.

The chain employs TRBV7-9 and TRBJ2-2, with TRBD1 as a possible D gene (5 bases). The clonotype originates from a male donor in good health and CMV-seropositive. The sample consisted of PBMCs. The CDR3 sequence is CSSSFSRARNAGELFF. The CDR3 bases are TGTTCCAGCAGCTTTTCCAGGGCTAGGAACGCCGGGGAGCTGTTTTTT. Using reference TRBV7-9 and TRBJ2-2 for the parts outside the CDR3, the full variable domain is DTGVSQNPRHKITKRGQNVTFRCDPISEHNRLYWYRQTLGQGPEFLTYFQNEAQLEKSRLLSDRFSAERPKGSFSTLEIQRTEQGDSAMYLCSSSFSRARNAGELFFGEGSRLTVL.